Shown below are 21 T cell receptor beta chains from a single sample sequenced in a study of T cell repertoires in cytomegalovirus infection. MiXCR, applied by TCRdb to the reads, yields one record per CDR3 protein. The sample comprises 740,000 or so distinct CDR3 sequences, 35% of which are singletons, and 2.5% to 3% rests with the top ten. Sequenced material: PBMCs. These receptors were taken from a human donor in good health (CMV status not recorded). Some clones in this sample may be carry-over from other donors' samples.

This clonotype was seen more than once but under ten times. The chain carries TRBV7-9 and TRBJ1-1; TRBD1 agrees at 9 bases. Germline V gives CDR1 SEHNR, CDR2 FQNEAQ (reference sequence). This CDR3 contains 18 residues. V was pared by 2 bases and J by 0 bases, with 10 bases of the junction left unmatched. CDR3 nucleotide sequence: TGTGCCAGCAGCTTATCACAGGGGGCCTCCCCCATGAACACTGAAGCTTTCTTT. It encodes CASSLSQGASPMNTEAFF.

In this sample, this clonotype turned up a few times. The chain is built from TRBV6-1 and TRBJ1-6; the D is unclear. Looked up from germline, CDR1 is MNHNS and CDR2 is SASEGT. Between the trimmed V and J ends, which lost 7 bases and 1 base, there was a span of 14 bases. The CDR3 covers 16 residues. The DNA for the CDR3 is TGTGCCAGCATTCGCGGGGAAGTGTCCTATAATTCACCCCTCCACTTT. It specifies CASIRGEVSYNSPLHF.

V gene TRBV27 combines with J gene TRBJ1-1, with a tentative D call TRBD1 (5 bases). From germline, CDR1 is MNHEY and CDR2 SMNVEV (reference sequence). Between the trimmed V and J ends, which lost 6 bases and 7 bases, there was a span of 9 bases. The CDR3 runs 11 residues. DNA for the CDR3: TGTGCCAGCAGCTGGGACGGTGAAGCTTTCTTT. It translates to CASSWDGEAFF.

The J gene is TRBJ1-1, the V gene TRBV7-3; the D gene is possibly TRBD1 (6 bases). Germline V gene data show CDR1 as SGHTA and CDR2 as FQGTGA. Trimming took off 3 bases at V and 6 bases at J, with 17 bases between the two ends. CDR3 length equals 15 residues. Written as DNA, the CDR3 is TGTGCCAGCAGCTTCACAGGGTTAGATCTATCTGAAGCTTTCTTT. It yields the protein CASSFTGLDLSEAFF.

This clonotype was observed many times. The gene calls are TRBV28 and TRBJ1-5, with TRBD1 identical over 8 bases. CDR3 size: 16 residues. Germline V gene sequence: CDR1 MDHEN, CDR2 SYDVKM. The ends lost 1 base at V and 3 bases at J; junction bases unmatched: 5. CDR3 amino acids: CASSLSGTGLNQPQHF. CDR3 bases: TGTGCCAGCAGTTTATCGGGGACAGGACTCAATCAGCCCCAGCATTTT.

About this clonotype itself: It may be a read error: a sequence one base away is much more abundant. The CDR3 does not close with the conserved phenylalanine or tryptophan, likely indicating a read error. This sequence joins TRBV4-1 and TRBJ2-5, with D perhaps matching TRBD2 (5 bases). CDR1 MGHRA and CDR2 YSYEKL come from the germline V gene. The ends were cut back, 1 base at V and 1 base at J, with 7 bases in the middle. This CDR3 region has 14 residues. CDR3 coding DNA: TGCGCCAGCAGCCAAGGGGGAGCCCAAGAGACCCAGTACTGC. It codes for CASSQGGAQETQYC.

This chain links TRBV5-1 with TRBJ2-1; perhaps TRBD2 as D (5 bases). CDR3 length: 18 amino acids. V dropped 0 bases and J dropped 0 bases, with 16 bases sitting between them. Per germline, CDR1 SGHRS and CDR2 YFSETQ. CDR3 DNA: TGCGCCAGCAGCTTGGCCCGGGGTAGTCCAAGCTCCTACAATGAGCAGTTCTTC. It codes for CASSLARGSPSSYNEQFF.

The chain joins TRBV2 to TRBJ1-5; TRBD1 aligns across 9 bases. Germline V gene data show CDR1 as SNHLY and CDR2 as FYNNEI. V shed 8 bases and J 4 bases; nucleotides not matched to a gene: 9. This CDR3 comprises 15 residues. CDR3 sequence reads: CASRPNRGLNQPQHF. For the CDR3, the DNA is TGTGCCAGCCGGCCGAACAGGGGGCTTAATCAGCCCCAGCATTTT. Full variable domain (remainder filled in from reference TRBV2 and TRBJ1-5): EPEVTQTPSHQVTQMGQEVILRCVPISNHLYFYWYRQILGQKVEFLVSFYNNEISEKSEIFDDQFSVERPDGSNFTLKIRSTKLEDSAMYFCASRPNRGLNQPQHFGDGTRLSIL.

The J gene is TRBJ2-3, the V gene TRBV7-9; D is uncertain. V was clipped by 4 bases and J by 0 bases, with 17 bases between them. Germline V CDR1 and CDR2: SEHNR, FQNEAQ (reference sequence). The CDR3 spans 17 residues. The CDR3 coding sequence is TGTGCCAGCAGCTCATCGGACCCGACCGCTAGCACAGATACGCAGTATTTT. It specifies CASSSSDPTASTDTQYF.

The chain is built from TRBV7-2 and TRBJ1-3, with no clear D. Germline lookup yields CDR1 SGHTA and CDR2 FQGNSA. CDR3 length: 15 amino acids. With 7 bases removed from V and 0 bases from J, the gap between germline ends came to 13 bases. DNA of the CDR3: TGTGCCAGCAAGTCCGGCCCTGTCTCTGGAAACACCATATATTTT. The encoded protein is CASKSGPVSGNTIYF.

This clonotype was recorded a few times. J is TRBJ1-2 and V is TRBV7-8; possibly TRBD1 for D (5 bases). The CDR3 has 15 amino acids. Germline loops: CDR1 SGHVS, CDR2 FQNEAQ. The V gene lost 2 bases and the J gene lost 4 bases, with 14 bases spanning the gap. CDR3 residues: CASSLTQGGSYGYTF. The CDR3 region has the DNA TGTGCCAGCAGCTTAACCCAGGGCGGCTCCTATGGCTACACCTTC.

This chain connects TRBV7-2 to TRBJ2-2, with D uncertain. V lost 2 bases and J lost 3, with 22 bases in between. Germline CDR1 SGHTA, CDR2 FQGNSA. The CDR3 is 19 amino acids. The CDR3 sequence: CASSLKGWAQRPDTGELFF. CDR3 in DNA: TGTGCCAGCAGCTTAAAGGGTTGGGCTCAAAGACCTGACACCGGGGAGCTGTTTTTT.

In its sample, this clonotype was seen a few times. CDR3 bases: TGTGCCAGCAGTACCTCCGGGACAGGGTTGAATGGCTACACCTTC. It is translated as CASSTSGTGLNGYTF. The chain is built from TRBV27 and TRBJ1-2; 9 bases align to TRBD1. V lost 5 bases, J lost 6 bases, and 10 bases stayed unmatched. Germline-derived CDR1 and CDR2 are MNHEY and SMNVEV (reference sequence). This CDR3 comprises 15 residues.

V gene TRBV28 combines with J gene TRBJ1-5, with 7 bases lining up with TRBD1. Losses at the gene ends were 6 bases for V and 4 bases for J; bases not matched to a gene: 9. This CDR3 contains 15 residues. CDR1 and CDR2 (germline): MDHEN, SYDVKM. The CDR3 DNA follows: TGTGCCAGCAGACGAGCCGGGACAGAGAATCAGCCCCAGCATTTT. Translated: CASRRAGTENQPQHF.

This chain connects TRBV10-3 to TRBJ1-1; possible D gene TRBD1, 6 bases. Germline assignment: CDR1 ENHRY and CDR2 SYGVKD. V was trimmed by 6 bases and J by 1 base, leaving 9 bases between them. The CDR3 is 13 residues long. CDR3 amino acids: CAISGTPNTEAFF. CDR3 DNA: TGTGCCATCAGCGGGACACCGAACACTGAAGCTTTCTTT.

The chain employs TRBV28 and TRBJ2-3, with no clear D. This CDR3 has 12 residues. The V end lost 11 bases, the J end lost 0 bases, and 9 bases lay between the germline ends. Germline CDR1 reads MDHEN; CDR2 reads SYDVKM. CDR3 residues: CASKTSTDTQYF. CDR3 coding DNA: TGTGCCTCTAAGACGAGCACAGATACGCAGTATTTT.

This clonotype was detected only a few times. The chain couples TRBV7-8 to TRBJ2-7, with D perhaps TRBD1 (6 bases). This CDR3 region has 15 residues. The germline V gene encodes CDR1 SGHVS and CDR2 FQNEAQ. V was shortened by 2 bases and J by 0 bases, with 11 bases between the two germline ends. The CDR3 coding sequence is TGTGCCAGCAGCTTACTCCAGGGGAGCTCCTACGAGCAGTACTTC. Its protein is CASSLLQGSSYEQYF. Full variable domain (remainder filled in from reference TRBV7-8 and TRBJ2-7): GAGVSQSPRYKVAKRGQDVALRCDPISGHVSLFWYQQALGQGPEFLTYFQNEAQLDKSGLPSDRFFAERPEGSVSTLKIQRTQQEDSAVYLCASSLLQGSSYEQYFGPGTRLTVT.

This rearrangement joins TRBV5-1 to TRBJ2-5; the D is unclear. CDR1 and CDR2 from the germline V gene are SGHRS and YFSETQ. V lost 4 bases, J lost 5 bases, and 12 bases lay in between. This CDR3 has 13 amino acids. Here the CDR3 reads CASSMMTTETQYF. The CDR3 nucleotides read TGCGCCAGCAGCATGATGACCACCGAGACCCAGTACTTC.

This clonotype was seen a single time. CDR3 nucleotides: TGTGCCATCAGTCAGAGGACTAGCGGGGGGGCAGATACGCAGTATTTT. Amino acids: CAISQRTSGGADTQYF. The chain uses TRBV10-3 and TRBJ2-3, with TRBD2 identical over 15 bases. J lost 4 bases, V lost 5 bases, and 4 bases had no gene match. Germline V gives CDR1 ENHRY, CDR2 SYGVKD. The CDR3 is 16 residues long.

This clonotype was seen a few times. The V call is TRBV5-1, the J call TRBJ2-5; D might be TRBD1 (6 bases). There are 15 residues in the CDR3. V was cut by 0 bases and J by 0 bases, with 9 bases left in between. CDR1 SGHRS and CDR2 YFSETQ come from the germline V gene. The CDR3 DNA reads TGCGCCAGCAGCTTGGGAGGACAGTACCAAGAGACCCAGTACTTC. It codes for CASSLGGQYQETQYF.

The chain employs TRBV20-1 and TRBJ1-1; TRBD1 aligns across 7 bases. CDR1 is DFQATT and CDR2 is SNEGSKA in the germline V gene (reference sequence). The V gene end was trimmed by 1 base and the J gene end by 0 bases; junction bases not matched to a gene: 8. The CDR3 covers 16 residues. CDR3 DNA sequence: TGCAGTGCTAGAGTTACAGGGGCTACTATGAACACTGAAGCTTTCTTT. Translated: CSARVTGATMNTEAFF.